The rows below give T cell receptor beta chains drawn from one sample of a study of shared clonotypes between healthy human individuals. Data came from immunoSEQ multiplex PCR; TCRdb stores just in-frame clones and leaves some out. There are 2 million to 3 million clones in the sample; 90% to 95% occur only once, and around 0.37% lies in the top ten. The specimen was naive CD4+ T cells from PBMCs. These receptors were obtained from a man aged 18 to 35 in good health. Some clones in this sample may be carry-over from other donors' samples. CDR3s include the opening cysteine and the closing phenylalanine or tryptophan. Fields, in order: clone size, V gene, J gene, D gene, CDR3 protein, CDR3 DNA. The D gene is left open where the match is weak. Clone size is shown for a subset of rows, as once, few, many or a class of expanded clone.

size: NA
V: TRBV5-1
J: TRBJ2-5
D: NA
CDR3: CASSLGRSGSQETQYF
DNA: TGCGCCAGCAGCCTGGGTAGAAGCGGTAGCCAAGAGACCCAGTACTTC

size: NA
V: TRBV28
J: TRBJ2-5
D: NA
CDR3: CASSLGWQETQYF
DNA: TGTGCCAGCAGTTTAGGCTGGCAAGAGACCCAGTACTTC

size: NA
V: TRBV28
J: TRBJ2-1
D: TRBD2
CDR3: CASSLGTSGLYNEQFF
DNA: TGTGCCAGCAGTTTGGGAACTAGCGGGCTTTACAATGAGCAGTTCTTC

size: NA
V: TRBV28
J: TRBJ1-3
D: NA
CDR3: CASSLTAIGNTIYF
DNA: TGTGCCAGCAGTTTAACAGCCATTGGAAACACCATATATTTT

size: NA
V: TRBV11-3
J: TRBJ1-1
D: TRBD1
CDR3: CASSVLTGGEAFF
DNA: TGTGCCAGCAGCGTACTAACAGGGGGTGAAGCTTTCTTT

size: NA
V: TRBV9
J: TRBJ1-2
D: TRBD1
CDR3: CASSATGTGGYGYTF
DNA: TGTGCCAGCAGCGCGACCGGGACAGGTGGCTATGGCTACACCTTC

size: NA
V: TRBV18
J: TRBJ1-4
D: NA
CDR3: CASSPPSRGLGEKLFF
DNA: TGTGCCAGCTCACCACCGTCGCGGGGGCTGGGTGAAAAACTGTTTTTT

size: NA
V: TRBV6-1
J: TRBJ1-5
D: NA
CDR3: CASSHPLHGQPQHF
DNA: TGTGCCAGCAGCCACCCCCTTCATGGGCAGCCCCAGCATTTT

size: NA
V: TRBV7-8
J: TRBJ2-5
D: TRBD2
CDR3: CASSFSLGLAGGETQYF
DNA: TGTGCCAGCAGCTTCTCCCTGGGACTAGCGGGAGGAGAGACCCAGTACTTC

size: NA
V: TRBV5-1
J: TRBJ2-7
D: TRBD2
CDR3: CASSAWGGGYEQYF
DNA: TGCGCCAGCAGCGCGTGGGGGGGAGGATACGAGCAGTACTTC

size: NA
V: TRBV6-4
J: TRBJ2-2
D: TRBD1
CDR3: CASSVETGFGELFF
DNA: TGTGCCAGCAGTGTTGAGACAGGGTTTGGGGAGCTGTTTTTT

size: NA
V: TRBV28
J: TRBJ1-5
D: TRBD1
CDR3: CASRAQGATQPQHF
DNA: TGTGCCAGCAGGGCGCAGGGGGCGACTCAGCCCCAGCATTTT

size: NA
V: TRBV5-1
J: TRBJ2-1
D: NA
CDR3: CASSFGGPVLNEQFF
DNA: TGCGCCAGCAGCTTCGGGGGGCCTGTCTTGAATGAGCAGTTCTTC

size: NA
V: TRBV18
J: TRBJ1-1
D: TRBD1
CDR3: CASSPRDRPTSDTEAFF
DNA: TGTGCCAGCTCACCACGGGACAGGCCCACCTCCGACACTGAAGCTTTCTTT

size: NA
V: TRBV6-5
J: TRBJ2-7
D: TRBD1
CDR3: CASSYIGTVYF
DNA: TGTGCCAGCAGTTATATCGGGACAGTCTACTTC

size: NA
V: TRBV6-5
J: TRBJ2-5
D: NA
CDR3: CASSSGTLGETQYF
DNA: TGTGCCAGCAGTTCCGGGACCCTAGGGGAGACCCAGTACTTC

size: NA
V: TRBV7-3
J: TRBJ2-1
D: TRBD1
CDR3: CASSLQGAAYNEQFF
DNA: TGTGCCAGCAGCTTACAGGGGGCCGCCTACAATGAGCAGTTCTTC

size: NA
V: TRBV30
J: TRBJ2-1
D: TRBD2
CDR3: CAWRGTVASGYNEQFF
DNA: TGTGCCTGGAGGGGGACGGTGGCTAGCGGCTACAATGAGCAGTTCTTC

size: NA
V: TRBV11-1
J: TRBJ2-7
D: NA
CDR3: CASTIYSGRYEQYF
DNA: TGTGCCAGCACTATCTACTCTGGTCGCTACGAGCAGTACTTC

size: NA
V: TRBV9
J: TRBJ2-3
D: NA
CDR3: CASSVRGTLTTDTQYF
DNA: TGTGCCAGCAGCGTACGAGGAACCCTAACCACAGATACGCAGTATTTT

size: NA
V: TRBV28
J: TRBJ1-4
D: TRBD1
CDR3: CASSPGTAGEEKLFF
DNA: TGTGCCAGCAGTCCCGGGACAGCTGGGGAGGAAAAACTGTTTTTT

size: NA
V: TRBV10-3
J: TRBJ2-1
D: TRBD2
CDR3: CAITQREGGEQFF
DNA: TGTGCCATCACCCAAAGGGAGGGAGGTGAGCAGTTCTTC

size: NA
V: TRBV7-2
J: TRBJ2-3
D: TRBD2
CDR3: CASSSRLAGFTDTQYF
DNA: TGTGCCAGCAGCTCACGACTAGCGGGCTTCACAGATACGCAGTATTTT

size: NA
V: TRBV9
J: TRBJ2-3
D: NA
CDR3: CASGPDPDTQYF
DNA: TGTGCCAGCGGGCCCGATCCAGATACGCAGTATTTT

size: NA
V: TRBV28
J: TRBJ1-2
D: NA
CDR3: CASSLSYGYTF
DNA: TGTGCCAGCAGTTTGTCCTATGGCTACACCTTC

size: NA
V: TRBV5-1
J: TRBJ2-7
D: NA
CDR3: CASTPLAGSVGEQYF
DNA: TGCGCCAGCACCCCATTGGCAGGGTCTGTAGGCGAGCAGTACTTC

size: NA
V: TRBV2
J: TRBJ2-5
D: TRBD2
CDR3: CASRAGFLFRSQETQYF
DNA: TGTGCCAGCAGAGCGGGATTTTTATTTCGGTCCCAAGAGACCCAGTACTTC

size: NA
V: TRBV11-2
J: TRBJ1-2
D: TRBD1
CDR3: CASSFQTGGVGYTF
DNA: TGTGCCAGCAGCTTTCAGACAGGGGGCGTTGGCTACACCTTC

size: once
V: TRBV28
J: TRBJ2-7
D: NA
CDR3: CASSLSPSGRVSYEQYF
DNA: TGTGCCAGCAGTTTGTCCCCCTCCGGGAGAGTATCCTACGAGCAGTACTTC

size: NA
V: TRBV30
J: TRBJ2-7
D: TRBD2
CDR3: CAWGTQAGSGTSYYEQYF
DNA: TGTGCCTGGGGGACCCAGGCCGGGTCCGGGACTAGTTATTACGAGCAGTACTTC

size: few
V: TRBV27
J: TRBJ1-5
D: TRBD1
CDR3: CASSSLDRINSNQPQHF
DNA: TGTGCCAGCAGTTCCCTGGACAGGATCAATAGCAATCAGCCCCAGCATTTT

size: NA
V: TRBV6-1
J: TRBJ2-5
D: TRBD1
CDR3: CASTYRGGETQYF
DNA: TGTGCCAGCACTTACAGGGGCGGAGAGACCCAGTACTTC

size: NA
V: TRBV27
J: TRBJ2-3
D: TRBD2
CDR3: CASSIRTSGSSDTQYF
DNA: TGTGCCAGCAGTATCCGGACTAGCGGGAGCTCAGATACGCAGTATTTT

size: NA
V: TRBV11-3
J: TRBJ2-1
D: TRBD2
CDR3: CASSFGLADYNEQFF
DNA: TGTGCCAGCAGCTTTGGGCTAGCGGACTACAATGAGCAGTTCTTC

size: once
V: TRBV5-1
J: TRBJ1-1
D: NA
CDR3: CASSLEVGREAFF
DNA: TGCGCCAGCAGCTTGGAAGTAGGGCGAGAAGCTTTCTTT

size: NA
V: TRBV6-1
J: TRBJ2-1
D: NA
CDR3: CASSFGAYNEQFF
DNA: TGTGCCAGCAGTTTCGGGGCTTACAATGAGCAGTTCTTC

size: NA
V: TRBV5-6
J: TRBJ2-7
D: TRBD2
CDR3: CASSFRASGRPRLGEQYF
DNA: TGTGCCAGCAGCTTCAGGGCTAGCGGGAGGCCGAGGCTGGGAGAGCAGTACTTC

size: NA
V: TRBV4-1
J: TRBJ1-4
D: NA
CDR3: CASSGGGFSEKLFF
DNA: TGCGCCAGCAGCGGGGGGGGTTTTAGCGAAAAACTGTTTTTT

size: NA
V: TRBV18
J: TRBJ2-1
D: TRBD1
CDR3: CASSLGQPKGNEQFF
DNA: TGTGCCAGCTCCCTGGGACAGCCAAAGGGGAATGAGCAGTTCTTC

size: NA
V: TRBV2
J: TRBJ2-3
D: NA
CDR3: CACQSEPWDTQYF
DNA: TGTGCCTGCCAGTCCGAGCCCTGGGATACGCAGTATTTT

size: NA
V: TRBV5-1
J: TRBJ2-5
D: NA
CDR3: CASSWGNRETQYF
DNA: TGCGCCAGCAGCTGGGGGAACCGGGAGACCCAGTACTTC

size: few
V: TRBV4-3
J: TRBJ1-5
D: NA
CDR3: CASSQSTLQPQHF
DNA: TGCGCCAGCAGCCAATCAACCTTGCAGCCCCAGCATTTT